This T cell receptor beta chain was captured in a study of T cells after somatic rescue of genetic block (dated by TCRdb to 2018 to 2020). As for the study more broadly: What the study looked at was long-term robustness, specifically in a T-cell system that came about through somatic rescue of a genetic block in T-cell development.

Points on this clone: This clone's antigen is unknown. Base quality data are lacking; no much larger clone is found one base away.

The cysteine opens and the phenylalanine closes a CDR3 of 14 amino acids. Only the CDR3 portion is preserved as DNA: 42 bases, with reading frame beginning at the first base. V is clipped by 2 bases and J by 8 bases, and the sequence between their germline boundaries is 14 bases long. Per the germline V gene, SGHRS is the CDR1 and YFSETQ is the CDR2. The library was made by the immunoSEQ multiplex PCR assay. What TCRdb holds here is the immuneACCESS table cut down to in-frame rearrangements. Part of the clones is not present; checked against another copy, under half of the missing clones reflect an unresolved V gene, and the others are unexplained. The sample data list approximately 100,000 clones, and approximately 90% of these were observed just once. The biggest ten clones account for roughly 1.5% of the sample.

The specimen sequenced was peripheral blood mononuclear cells (PBMCs). This TCR came from a woman aged 18-29 years. The rearranged chain carries TRBV5-1 and TRBJ2-1, with the D assignment possibly TRBD1 or TRBD2, given 5 matching bases for each. At the DNA level, the sequence is TGCGCCAGCAGCTTCCTACAACAGGAGGATGAGCAGTTCTTC. Its protein reads: CASSFLQQEDEQFF.